This TCR beta chain was profiled in a study of cytomegalovirus exposure and HLA in healthy donors. The CDR3 loop spans 13 amino acids. Trimming cost V 6 bases and J 3 bases, with 8 bases left between them. From germline, CDR1 is MDHEN and CDR2 SYDVKM. On this clone itself: The target antigen is unknown.

General study findings and limits: Later on, an analysis tied 18,000 or so TCR beta sequences to HLA alleles at 0.05 false discovery rate. A missense variant in DCLRE1C was later tied to TCR beta V- and J-gene trimming.

This cohort consisted of healthy bone marrow donors. The PCR was carried out with 60 Vbeta primers and 13 Jbeta primers. Assay: immunoSEQ multiplex PCR; the TCRdb copy retains only in-frame clones and omits some. The data hold about 120,000 clones, with more than 70% observed a single time. This chain links TRBV28 with TRBJ1-4; D possibly corresponds to TRBD1 (5 bases). Sequences were obtained from PBMCs. The sequence was obtained from a man aged 50-60 years in good health and CMV-seronegative. The CDR3 loop reads CASRGTANEKLFF. The CDR3 region has the DNA TGTGCCAGCAGGGGGACTGCTAATGAAAAACTGTTTTTT.